This T cell receptor (beta chain) was recorded in a study of blood T cells in healthy people across ages. Points from the study as a whole: Per million T cells, TCR beta diversity dropped about linearly as age rose.

With a J-beta primer mix and a sample-barcoded 5' primer, a second PCR ran about 7 to 12 cycles. TCRdb independently ran MiXCR on the 5' RACE reads; one entry per CDR3 protein. Of about 1.5 million distinct CDR3 sequences in the sample, 35% to 45% were seen once. Germline V gene lookup returns CDR1 ENHRY and CDR2 SYGVKD. V gave up 4 bases and J gave up 9 bases, with 13 bases separating them. The CDR3 loop spans 14 amino acids. For this clonotype: Its antigen remains unidentified.

The J gene is TRBJ1-6, the V gene TRBV10-3; D might be TRBD1 (5 bases). Source material: blood. The TCR comes from a woman aged 18-29 years in good health. CDR3 in DNA: TGTGCCATCAGTGTTCAGGGCTCGGGTTCACCCCTCCACTTT. Amino acids: CAISVQGSGSPLHF.